The sequence of this T cell receptor beta chain was determined in a study of human T cells and chemical hapten exposure. Study-wide context: Weekly scalp doses of diphenylcyclopropenone were given to patients during the roughly 25-week study.

Documented time point: patch test 3, about 24 weeks after DPC sensitization. The treatment denotes: therapeutic diphenylcyclopropenone sensitization with weekly scalp DPC. Ahead of applying each patch test, blood was sampled. The germline CDR1 and CDR2 sequences are DFQATT and SNEGSKA (reference sequence). The ends were cut back, 3 bases at V and 0 bases at J, with 14 bases in the middle. This CDR3 is built from 15 residues. The library labeled individual cDNA molecules by adding unique molecular identifiers to them. TCRdb re-called the RACE reads through MiXCR, storing one row per CDR3 protein. The sample consists of about 52,000 distinct CDR3 sequences, about 10% of them appearing once.

J is TRBJ1-1 and V is TRBV20-1; weak D call: TRBD1 (6 bases). Sequencing used whole blood, obtained in connection with sensitization to the hapten diphenylcyclopropenone (DPC). This clonotype was obtained from a woman in her thirties or forties with alopecia areata. Some clones in this sample may be carry-over from other donors' samples. The CDR3 nucleotides are TGCAGTGCTAGGAAATGGACAGTAATGAACACTGAAGCTTTCTTT. This sequence encodes CSARKWTVMNTEAFF.